This T cell receptor beta chain was recorded in a study of T cells after yellow fever vaccination. This clonotype has ten or more counts. The CDR3 consists of 18 residues. CDR1 and CDR2 from the germline V gene are LNHDA and SQIVND (reference sequence). Germline trimming cut 6 bases from V and 2 bases from J; bases unmatched to any gene: 8. Each CDR3 protein gets one entry after TCRdb re-called the 5' RACE reads with MiXCR. The sample lists a few hundred thousand distinct CDR3 sequences; roughly 4% were seen once. The starting material was PBMCs, obtained on the day of the yellow fever booster vaccination. V and J are TRBV19 and TRBJ1-6, with 12 bases lining up with TRBD1. This receptor was identified in a man between 18 and 29 years old who received the YFV17D yellow fever vaccine. CDR3 sequence reads: CASSGTGGDWPYNSPLHF. The CDR3 DNA sequence: TGTGCCAGTAGCGGGACAGGGGGCGATTGGCCCTATAATTCACCCCTCCACTTT.